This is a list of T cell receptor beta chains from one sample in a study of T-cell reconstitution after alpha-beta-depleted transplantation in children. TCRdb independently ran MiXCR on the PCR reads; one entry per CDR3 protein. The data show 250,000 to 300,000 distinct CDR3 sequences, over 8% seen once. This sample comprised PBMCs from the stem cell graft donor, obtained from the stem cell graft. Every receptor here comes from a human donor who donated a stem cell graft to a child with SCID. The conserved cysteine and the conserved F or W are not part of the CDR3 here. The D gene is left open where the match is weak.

CDR3aa: SARAKWLDSPLH
d_gene: NA
v_gene: TRBV20-1
j_gene: TRBJ1-6

CDR3aa: ATSDGRGLAESWETQY
d_gene: TRBD2
v_gene: TRBV24-1
j_gene: TRBJ2-5

CDR3aa: ASSNPPRQGAVGWTGELF
d_gene: TRBD1
v_gene: TRBV2
j_gene: TRBJ2-2

CDR3aa: ASSQEGLAGPTDTQY
d_gene: TRBD2
v_gene: TRBV4-2
j_gene: TRBJ2-3

CDR3aa: ASSLWTGGNYGYT
d_gene: TRBD1
v_gene: TRBV5-1
j_gene: TRBJ1-2

CDR3aa: SAPGQGVRSPLH
d_gene: TRBD1
v_gene: TRBV20-1
j_gene: TRBJ1-6

CDR3aa: ASSLFTNNEQF
d_gene: NA
v_gene: TRBV7-2
j_gene: TRBJ2-1

CDR3aa: ASSYWGARGNQPQH
d_gene: NA
v_gene: TRBV6-2/TRBV6-3
j_gene: TRBJ1-5

CDR3aa: ASSFVAGGQETQY
d_gene: TRBD2
v_gene: TRBV7-8
j_gene: TRBJ2-5

CDR3aa: ASSLIAGVSYNEQF
d_gene: TRBD2
v_gene: TRBV5-1
j_gene: TRBJ2-1

CDR3aa: ASSLETSGGGTQY
d_gene: TRBD2
v_gene: TRBV7-8
j_gene: TRBJ2-5

CDR3aa: ASSPPTGAAVELF
d_gene: TRBD1
v_gene: TRBV18
j_gene: TRBJ2-2

CDR3aa: ASSHVRQGSYGYT
d_gene: TRBD1
v_gene: TRBV5-6
j_gene: TRBJ1-2

CDR3aa: ASRLAGGDEQF
d_gene: TRBD2
v_gene: TRBV5-1
j_gene: TRBJ2-1

CDR3aa: ASSQGTEAATQY
d_gene: NA
v_gene: TRBV4-1
j_gene: TRBJ2-5

CDR3aa: ASSLVVLDHEQF
d_gene: NA
v_gene: TRBV5-1
j_gene: TRBJ2-1

CDR3aa: ASTHRGGRTEAF
d_gene: TRBD1
v_gene: TRBV12-3/TRBV12-4
j_gene: TRBJ1-1

CDR3aa: ASSNGGLADQPQH
d_gene: NA
v_gene: TRBV5-1
j_gene: TRBJ1-5

CDR3aa: ASSPGTGNTDTQY
d_gene: TRBD1
v_gene: TRBV12-3/TRBV12-4
j_gene: TRBJ2-3

CDR3aa: ASRISGDLYGYT
d_gene: NA
v_gene: TRBV12-3/TRBV12-4
j_gene: TRBJ1-2

CDR3aa: ASSASGTTNTDTQY
d_gene: TRBD2
v_gene: TRBV9
j_gene: TRBJ2-3

CDR3aa: ASSQESRGAGELF
d_gene: TRBD2
v_gene: TRBV14
j_gene: TRBJ2-2

CDR3aa: ASSSVAGGSGNEQF
d_gene: TRBD2
v_gene: TRBV7-7
j_gene: TRBJ2-1

CDR3aa: ASSSKETQY
d_gene: NA
v_gene: TRBV7-6
j_gene: TRBJ2-5

CDR3aa: ASSPEGVEKLF
d_gene: NA
v_gene: TRBV5-1
j_gene: TRBJ1-4

CDR3aa: SAYDRVTYEQY
d_gene: TRBD1
v_gene: TRBV20-1
j_gene: TRBJ2-7

CDR3aa: ASSLLRDRAYNEQF
d_gene: NA
v_gene: TRBV7-9
j_gene: TRBJ2-1

CDR3aa: SAAGAAPNTGELF
d_gene: NA
v_gene: TRBV20-1
j_gene: TRBJ2-2

CDR3aa: ASSYTGGTQETQY
d_gene: NA
v_gene: TRBV6-5
j_gene: TRBJ2-5

CDR3aa: SALLTDTQY
d_gene: NA
v_gene: TRBV20-1
j_gene: TRBJ2-3

CDR3aa: ASSYTANTIY
d_gene: NA
v_gene: TRBV7-9
j_gene: TRBJ1-3

CDR3aa: ASSLTGNSNQPQH
d_gene: NA
v_gene: TRBV5-1
j_gene: TRBJ1-5